This T cell receptor (beta chain) was sequenced for a study of cytomegalovirus exposure and HLA in healthy donors (dated by TCRdb to about 2017). Broadly, across the study: An earlier analysis of roughly 610 of the donors reported over 250 Gb of sequence data and around 120 million unique TCR beta sequences obtained from about 200 million T cells. Around 330 gigabases of sequencing data and roughly 81 million unique TCR sequences made up an early release that covered 500 to 650 HLA-typed donors. Of the 300 to 500 genotyped donors, 65% to 90% were placed in the genetic ancestry cluster associated with self-reported Caucasian donors. The study aimed to test whether signatures of past pathogen exposure could be identified by cataloging public T cell receptors. Using immunosequencing, the study profiled T cell repertoires from 500 to 800 subjects and related those repertoires to cytomegalovirus serostatus. In addition to the first cohort of 666 subjects, a separate validation cohort of 100 to 150 different subjects was used. High-throughput TCR immunosequencing, statistical association of individual TCRs with disease status, and machine learning were combined to predict cytomegalovirus infection status. To study patterns of TCR occurrence, a later analysis re-analyzed previously published TCR beta repertoires from around 670 donors and added high-resolution HLA genotyping. Rather than using new phenotypic data, the later analysis identified candidate immune exposures from TCR beta sequences and from how often those sequences occurred across donors. An earlier analysis of 500 to 750 of the donors applied high-throughput TCR beta sequencing to assess whether each TCR beta V gene segment acted as functional or pseudogenic. Donor age, sex, ethnicity and CMV serostatus were collected together with the repertoire data. A later genetic analysis took genome-wide SNP genotypes for about three fifths of the 666 donors and used that subset as a discovery cohort. All discovery cohort repertoires had been generated using a single sequencing platform. HLA typing covered class I and class II loci at four-digit resolution. Typing coverage differed by locus: A, B, C, DRB1 and DQB1 were typed in about 620-630 donors, DQA1 in about 550, DPA1 in approximately 600, and DPB1 in approximately 450. Because of strong linkage in the cohort, four to six DR-DQ haplotypes were treated as single units for association and clustering. On average, around 200,000 unique TCR beta nucleotide sequences were sequenced per donor among about 400 genotyped donors of the cohort, with roughly 19% of those sequences being non-productive.

From its cysteine to its phenylalanine, the CDR3 spans 14 amino acids. The retained sequence is limited to the CDR3, 42 bases, with the frame set at the first base. The germline ends are 12 bases apart after V is trimmed by 2 bases and J by 7 bases. The germline V gene encodes CDR1 SGHRS and CDR2 YFSETQ. The cohort comprised some 700 healthy bone marrow donors. Cohort members were all nominally healthy when sampled, although unrecorded immune exposures were likely present. The donor tested CMV seropositive, placing the donor among the roughly 270 seropositive members of the cohort. Each donor provided a peripheral blood sample, and peripheral blood mononuclear cells were used for TCR beta sequencing. Genomic DNA was extracted from the blood cell samples with the Qiagen DNeasy Blood Extraction Kit. What the research found in general, with its limitations: Because some donors lacked HLA typing at each locus, the association tests relied only on the typed subset. Correlated functional status among segregating V segments might reflect linkage disequilibrium, but an unknown experimental factor could not be ruled out. V-gene and J-gene trimming of TCR beta chains was associated with a missense DCLRE1C variant in a later genetic analysis, and the association was replicated in an independent cohort. The authors suggested that the approach could potentially be generalized to other disease states and immunological phenotypes. In a later analysis, TCR association rates were found to vary across HLA loci, with the most associated TCRs seen for DRB1 alleles and the fewest for HLA-C alleles. Immune exposure information for the cohort was limited to CMV serostatus. A cluster of highly shared sequence variants was judged likely to be a technical artifact of the sequencing pipeline. This cohort had only TCR beta chains sequenced, and the lack of alpha or paired-chain data limited which features could be detected. At a false discovery rate of 0.05, a later analysis linked around 15,000 TCR beta sequences to specific HLA alleles. In a later analysis, HLA-associated TCR beta chains were found to be more clonally expanded and to have lower generation probabilities than equally common non-associated chains. According to a later analysis, most CMV-associated TCR beta chains appeared to be HLA-restricted, and the HLA associations seemed to be driven largely by CMV exposure. In an earlier analysis of some 640 of the donors, most TCR beta V segments were observed in productive rearrangements about 87% or about 30% of the time, broadly matching IMGT annotations. The 87-base-pair reads could not distinguish some IMGT-functional V segments, including TRBV6-2 and TRBV6-3, so those segments were excluded. The presence/absence analyses assumed that sequencing depth was roughly uniform across donors, and that assumption may not be true. Because counts were too low, 15 or so rarely observed V segments, including chromosome 9 orphons, were excluded from the earlier analysis of a few hundred of the donors. In a later analysis, several top co-occurrence clusters were reported to appear linked to parvovirus B19, influenza, CMV and Epstein-Barr virus. A further reported finding was that TCR beta sequences accurately predicted the HLA-A and HLA-B alleles for most subjects in the first cohort. Compared with the 666-donor mean, donors in an Asian-associated ancestry cluster had fewer N-insertions in productive TCRs, according to a later genetic analysis. When HLA alleles, especially DR and DQ, strongly co-occurred, TCR associations were difficult to assign to individual alleles. In the study, some 160 TCR beta chains were listed as associated with cytomegalovirus. The classifier was reported to diagnose cytomegalovirus status with high specificity and sensitivity in both the original and validation cohorts. In vitro tests confirmed that a few of the cytomegalovirus-associated TCR beta chains recognize cytomegalovirus antigens. While some public TCRs were present in many individuals, most TCR sequences turned up only very rarely across donors.

Comment on this clone: It has no known antigen specificity. No base-level quality is on record; no much larger clone is a single base apart.

Library preparation used the immunoSEQ multiplex PCR assay. The multiplex PCR relied on a mix of 60 forward primers for TCR Vbeta segments and 13 reverse primers for TCR Jbeta segments. Amplification of the CDR3 region of rearranged TCR beta genes was performed with a multiplex PCR assay on genomic DNA. Amplified TCR beta libraries were sequenced as 87-base-pair reads on the Illumina HiSeq System. The paper's data handling went like this. A later analysis counted around 72 million unique TCR beta chains across the 550 to 700 repertoires, and some 12 million of these chains were shared by at least two donors. Raw reads were error-corrected and collapsed into unique sequences with a nearest-neighbor algorithm that merged closely related sequences to remove PCR and sequencing errors. To assign V, D and J gene segments, CDR3 sequences were aligned to IMGT reference sequences. For a sequence to be retained, a match of at least six nucleotides was required to both a V gene segment and a J gene segment. A rearrangement was called productive if the CDR3 had no stop codons and remained in frame with V and J, and every other rearrangement was called non-productive. CDR3 was defined by IMGT convention, running from the second conserved V-encoded cysteine to the conserved J-encoded phenylalanine. In an earlier analysis of 550 to 650 of the donors, sequences lacking an unambiguous match to a single V gene segment were excluded. In an earlier analysis of 587 of the donors, a V segment was called functional when productive rearrangements were above 56.7%, and segregating when the standard deviation between donors exceeded 5%. A statistical classification framework was developed to diagnose cytomegalovirus status using the catalog of TCR beta chain sequences. In a later analysis, TCR nucleotide sequences were compared against IMGT/GENE-DB human TR gene sequences so that V and J genes could be assigned. The TCRdist pipeline was used in a later analysis to assign CDR3 sequences and most-parsimonious VDJ recombination scenarios. In a later analysis, each TCR beta chain was defined by its CDR3 amino acid sequence together with its V-gene family, and reads without a unique V-gene family were excluded. As a way to deal with suspected cross-contamination and a sequencing artifact, a later analysis dropped 592 nucleotide sequences that were highly shared and had low generation probability. A later analysis calculated a clonal expansion index for each public chain from normalized within-repertoire ranks of inferred template counts. A later analysis computed generation probabilities with a VDJ recombination model fitted to out-of-frame rearrangements, and checked the results against IGoR. A later analysis scored TCR-TCR, TCR-HLA and TCR-CMV co-occurrence with hypergeometric tests, applying a repertoire-size bias correction to TCR pairs. A later analysis estimated false discovery rates by permuting HLA or CMV assignments 20 times. In a later analysis, co-occurring TCRs were grouped using DBSCAN, with TCRdist sequence similarity added in when clustering inside HLA-allele-positive subsets. Co-occurrence clustering excluded repertoires with fewer than 30,000 or more than 120,000 public chains, plus five with anomalous nucleotide sharing. TCRdb stores this immuneACCESS table with in-frame sequences only. Part of the clones is absent; in the studies checked, under half of the shortfall reflects unresolved V genes, and no reason is known for the rest. V and J calls plus clone size are reproduced from that table; the DNA served to infer D and trimming. For this sample the table gives 58,000 or so clones, of which more than 60% were detected only once. The top ten constitute less than 25% of the sample.

Sequences were obtained from PBMCs. The chain links TRBV5-1 with TRBJ1-4, with no D gene named confidently. The receptor was derived from a middle-aged woman in good health and CMV-seropositive. The DNA sequence reads TGCGCCAGCAGCTTAGACACGGGAGGTGAAAAACTGTTTTTT. Its protein is CASSLDTGGEKLFF.